This paragraph covers one TCR beta chain sequence. Its binding antigen is unknown. No per-base quality is available; no much larger clone lies one base away. This specimen belongs to a study of blood T cell repertoires in COVID-19 (dated by TCRdb to 2020 to 2021). In terms of the full investigation: The collaborator samples originated in the United States, Italy and Spain and spanned the acute and convalescent phases of COVID-19. Samples came from the ongoing ImmuneRACE study (first 160 participants) plus 1,254 subjects from 6 global collaborators. Sample metadata almost always included a de-identified subject ID, COVID-19 status, age in years and sex. The material from the prospective study consisted of cDNA or gDNA derived from T cells, B-cell-depleted T cells, or PBMCs. The repertoires were released in a freely available public database intended as a resource for research on the immune response to SARS-CoV-2. Where available, HLA class I and class II types were obtained from metadata supplied by the sample provider rather than from assay-based typing. Deeply sampled blood TCRbeta repertoires from subjects exposed to, actively infected with, or recovered from COVID-19 were included in the dataset. Results the study describes overall, beyond this receptor: Clinical and demographic metadata were provided uncurated, with the amount varying by source and participant.

Trimming costs V 2 bases and J 5 bases, and their ends lie 9 bases apart. The CDR3 numbers 13 residues from cysteine through phenylalanine. Here the CDR3 DNA is all that survives: 39 bases in frame from base 1. TCRbeta CDR3 regions were amplified from genomic DNA by means of the immunoSEQ Assay, a bias-controlled multiplex PCR. In the original analysis: Within the assay, amplification of reference gene primers was used to estimate how many nucleated cells each sample contained. Sequence reads were collapsed and filtered to measure the absolute abundance of every unique TCRbeta CDR3 rearrangement. For each sample, productive Simpson clonality was calculated as the square root of Simpson's diversity index across productive rearrangements. TCRdb stores this immuneACCESS table with in-frame sequences only. Part of the clones is absent; in the studies checked, under half of the shortfall reflects unresolved V genes, and no reason is known for the rest. D and trimming come from the DNA, and the V and J calls and clone size come from that table. The sample includes roughly 100,000 clones, with roughly 79% observed a single time. The leading ten clones occupy 4% to 6% of the sample.

In Seattle, one collaborating source enrolled patients while the infection was active and tracked those patients longitudinally over the course of disease. Collaborating institutions collected whole blood in K2EDTA tubes following their own protocols. Collaborator samples were shipped for TCRbeta analysis as frozen whole blood, isolated PBMCs, or DNA extracted from either sample type. Recombination linked TRBV12-3 or TRBV12-4 to TRBJ1-1, with the D segment identity uncertain. The source of this sequence is a man aged 80 or over with COVID-19, enrolled during active disease. Sequenced input: peripheral blood. The CDR3 sequence is CASSLTIVTEAFF. Here is the DNA: TGTGCCAGCAGTTTAACTATTGTTACTGAAGCTTTCTTT.